This record concerns one TCR beta chain sequence. This sample is drawn from a study of cytomegalovirus exposure and HLA in healthy donors. The V segment lost 7 bases and the J segment 5 bases; nucleotides outside the gene matches: 5. The CDR3 has 14 amino acids. Germline V gene data show CDR1 as LNHDA and CDR2 as SQIVND (reference sequence). The PCR used 60 Vbeta and 13 Jbeta primers. Data came from immunoSEQ multiplex PCR; TCRdb stores just in-frame clones and leaves some out. Its clone listing holds around 100,000 clones. The rearrangement uses TRBV19 and TRBJ1-4, with 9 bases aligning to TRBD1. This receptor was obtained from a woman aged 25-40 years in good health and CMV-seronegative. Specimen: PBMCs. CDR3 nucleotide sequence: TGTGCCAGTATCGGGACAGGGTCAAATGAAAAACTGTTTTTT. It translates to CASIGTGSNEKLFF.